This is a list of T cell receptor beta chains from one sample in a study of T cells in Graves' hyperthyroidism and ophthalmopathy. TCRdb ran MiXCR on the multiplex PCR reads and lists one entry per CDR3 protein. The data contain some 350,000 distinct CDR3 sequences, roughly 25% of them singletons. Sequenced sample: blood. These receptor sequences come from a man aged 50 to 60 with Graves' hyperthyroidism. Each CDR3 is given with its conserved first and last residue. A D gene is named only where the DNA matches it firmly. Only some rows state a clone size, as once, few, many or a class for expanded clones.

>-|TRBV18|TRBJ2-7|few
CASSPPAVTYEQYF
TGTGCCAGCTCACCACCGGCAGTTACCTACGAGCAGTACTTC
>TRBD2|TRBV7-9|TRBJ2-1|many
CASSLEEGGRAYNEQFF
TGTGCCAGCAGCTTAGAGGAAGGCGGGAGGGCTTACAATGAGCAGTTCTTC
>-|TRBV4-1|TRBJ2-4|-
CASSQVRRTEDIQYF
TGCGCCAGCAGCCAAGTAAGGAGGACAGAGGACATTCAGTACTTC
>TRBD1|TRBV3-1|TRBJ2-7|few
CASSPTGDRGLYEQYF
TGTGCCAGCAGCCCCACGGGGGACAGGGGGCTATACGAGCAGTACTTC
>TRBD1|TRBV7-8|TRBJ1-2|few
CASSLAGQHYGYTF
TGTGCCAGCAGCTTGGCGGGACAGCACTATGGCTACACCTTC
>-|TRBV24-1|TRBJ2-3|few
CATSDSRDPFNTQYF
TGTGCCACCAGTGATTCCCGGGACCCCTTTAATACGCAGTATTTT
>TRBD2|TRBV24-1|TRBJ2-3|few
CATSDISGREFHTQYF
TGTGCCACCAGTGACATTAGCGGGAGGGAGTTCCATACGCAGTATTTT
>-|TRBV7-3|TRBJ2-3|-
CASSPTGLRKDTQYF
TGTGCCAGCAGTCCGACGGGACTGCGCAAAGATACGCAGTATTTT
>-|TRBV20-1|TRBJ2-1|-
CSARKRAEISYNEQFF
TGCAGTGCTAGAAAGCGGGCGGAGATCTCCTACAATGAGCAGTTCTTC
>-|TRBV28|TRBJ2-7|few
CASNRFRDEQYF
TGTGCCAGCAACAGATTCAGGGACGAGCAGTACTTC
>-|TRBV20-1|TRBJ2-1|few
CSASLRRGYNEQFF
TGCAGTGCTAGTCTGCGGCGGGGCTACAATGAGCAGTTCTTC
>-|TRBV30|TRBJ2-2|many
CAWSVLGDLAGELFF
TGTGCCTGGAGTGTACTGGGGGACCTCGCCGGGGAGCTGTTTTTT
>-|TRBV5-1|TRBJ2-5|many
CASSLTSQETQYF
TGTGCCAGCAGCTTAACTAGCCAAGAGACCCAGTACTTC
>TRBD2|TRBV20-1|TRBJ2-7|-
CSAPGTSGGGEQYF
TGCAGTGCTCCCGGGACTAGCGGAGGAGGGGAGCAGTACTTC
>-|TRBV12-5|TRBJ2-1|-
CASGRGTSYNNEQFF
TGTGCTAGTGGCCGGGGAACGTCGTACAATAATGAGCAGTTCTTC
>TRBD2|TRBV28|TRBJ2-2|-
CASSRQLGGTGELFF
TGTGCCAGCAGTCGCCAGTTGGGAGGGACCGGGGAGCTGTTTTTT
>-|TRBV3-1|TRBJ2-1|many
CASSQVLGRWDNEQFF
TGTGCCAGCAGCCAAGTCCTCGGGAGATGGGACAATGAGCAGTTCTTC
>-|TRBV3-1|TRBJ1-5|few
CASSQVGGSNQPQHF
TGTGCCAGCAGCCAGGTTGGGGGGAGCAATCAGCCCCAGCATTTT
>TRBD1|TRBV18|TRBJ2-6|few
CASSSQQGTGANVLTF
TGTGCCAGCTCGTCCCAACAGGGGACTGGGGCCAACGTCCTGACTTTC
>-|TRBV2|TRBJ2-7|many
CASTSPHGVDEQYF
TGTGCCAGCACCTCTCCCCACGGGGTCGACGAGCAGTACTTC
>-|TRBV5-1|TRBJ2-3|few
CASSPQRNTQYF
TGTGCCAGCAGCCCCCAACGGAATACGCAGTATTTT
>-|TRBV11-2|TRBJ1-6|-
CASSLMNSPLHF
TGTGCCAGCAGCTTAATGAATTCACCCCTCCACTTT
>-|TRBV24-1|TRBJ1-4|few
CATSEKGVNEKLFF
TGTGCCACCAGTGAGAAAGGGGTTAACGAAAAACTGTTTTTT
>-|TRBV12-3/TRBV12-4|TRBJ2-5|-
CASSPLFESKETQYF
TGTGCCAGCAGTCCCTTATTTGAAAGCAAAGAGACCCAGTACTTC
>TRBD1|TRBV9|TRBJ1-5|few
CASSVAGQANQPQHF
TGTGCCAGCAGCGTAGCTGGACAGGCGAATCAGCCCCAGCATTTT
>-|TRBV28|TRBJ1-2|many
CASSSQKGYTF
TGTGCCAGCAGTTCTCAGAAGGGCTACACCTTC
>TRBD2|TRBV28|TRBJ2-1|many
CASSSPGTMGDDEQFF
TGTGCCAGCAGTTCACCCGGGACTATGGGTGACGATGAGCAGTTCTTC
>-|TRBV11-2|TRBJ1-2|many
CASSLDPGHYGYTF
TGTGCCAGCAGCTTAGATCCGGGACATTATGGCTACACCTTC
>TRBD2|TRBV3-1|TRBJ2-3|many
CASSHDPGLAENTDTQYF
TGTGCCAGCAGCCACGACCCCGGACTAGCGGAAAACACAGATACGCAGTATTTT
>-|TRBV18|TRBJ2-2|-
CASSPWTAGNTGELFF
TGTGCCAGCTCACCATGGACTGCGGGAAACACCGGGGAGCTGTTTTTT
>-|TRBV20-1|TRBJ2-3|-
CSARDSGWGTDTQYF
TGCAGTGCTAGAGATTCGGGGTGGGGCACAGATACGCAGTATTTT
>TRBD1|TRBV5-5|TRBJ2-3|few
CASSLGDRTTDTQYF
TGTGCCAGCAGCTTGGGGGACAGAACCACAGATACGCAGTATTTT
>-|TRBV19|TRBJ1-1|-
CASTRGDYLVEAFF
TGTGCCAGTACCCGGGGGGACTACCTCGTAGAAGCTTTCTTT
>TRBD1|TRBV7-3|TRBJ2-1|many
CASSSGQGYNEQFF
TGTGCCAGCAGCTCGGGACAGGGATACAATGAGCAGTTCTTC
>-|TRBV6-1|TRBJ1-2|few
CASRESGSNYGYTF
TGTGCCAGCAGGGAGAGCGGCAGCAACTATGGCTACACCTTC
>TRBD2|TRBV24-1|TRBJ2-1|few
CATSDRPRIMTSGAYNEQFF
TGTGCCACCAGTGATCGACCTCGAATAATGACTAGCGGGGCCTACAATGAGCAGTTCTTC
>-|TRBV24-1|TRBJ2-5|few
CATSAGRQGTQYF
TGTGCCACCAGCGCCGGACGGCAGGGGACCCAGTACTTC
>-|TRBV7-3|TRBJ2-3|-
CASSPYRGGSTDTQYF
TGTGCCAGCAGCCCTTATAGGGGGGGCAGCACAGATACGCAGTATTTT
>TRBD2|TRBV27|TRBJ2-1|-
CASIKFAGGDNEQFF
TGTGCCAGCATCAAGTTTGCGGGAGGGGACAATGAGCAGTTCTTC
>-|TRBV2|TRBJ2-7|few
CASSVRQGYEQYF
TGTGCCAGCAGTGTTCGGCAGGGCTACGAGCAGTACTTC
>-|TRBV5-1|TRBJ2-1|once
CASSLLDSKGNEQFF
TGCGCCAGCAGCTTGCTTGACTCCAAGGGCAATGAGCAGTTCTTC
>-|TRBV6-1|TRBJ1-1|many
CASGGSMNTEAFF
TGTGCCAGTGGAGGGAGCATGAACACTGAAGCTTTCTTT
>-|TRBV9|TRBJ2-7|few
CASSVATGGPYEQYF
TGTGCCAGCAGCGTAGCTACGGGGGGCCCTTACGAGCAGTACTTC
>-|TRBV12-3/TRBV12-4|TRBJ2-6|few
CASSRTASRANVLTF
TGTGCCAGCAGTAGGACGGCTTCGAGGGCCAACGTCCTGACTTTC
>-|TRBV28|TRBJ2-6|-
CASSLPSGANVLTF
TGTGCCAGCAGTCTACCCTCTGGGGCCAACGTCCTGACTTTC
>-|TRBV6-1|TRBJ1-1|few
CATIKSRMNTEAFF
TGTGCCACCATAAAGAGCAGAATGAACACTGAAGCTTTCTTT
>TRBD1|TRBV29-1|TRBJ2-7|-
CSVRGQGNHEQYF
TGCAGCGTTAGGGGACAGGGGAACCACGAGCAGTACTTC
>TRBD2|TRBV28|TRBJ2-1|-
CASSLGVAGNYNEQFF
TGTGCCAGCAGTCTTGGGGTAGCGGGGAACTACAATGAGCAGTTCTTC